The 25 T cell receptor beta chains below come from one sample, sequenced in a study of cytomegalovirus exposure and HLA in healthy donors. The PCR made use of 60 Vbeta and 13 Jbeta primers. The table came from immunoSEQ multiplex PCR; TCRdb's copy has only in-frame clones and leaves some out. The sample shows roughly 140,000 clones, 78% of them seen only once. Sequencing was performed on PBMCs. The receptors derive from a male donor in good health and CMV-seronegative.

The chain couples TRBV5-1 to TRBJ2-7; 9 bases map to TRBD1. CDR1 and CDR2 (germline): SGHRS, YFSETQ. Trimming removed 6 bases from V and 5 bases from J; junction bases left unmatched: 12. The CDR3 has 15 amino acids. The CDR3 bases are TGCGCCAGCACCCTCCCGGACAGGGGCGAAGACGAGCAGTACTTC. Translation: CASTLPDRGEDEQYF.

The sample holds a few counts of this clone. CDR3 nucleotide sequence: TGTGCCAGCAGCGTGGACTCTGACACCGGGGAGCTGTTTTTT. Translation gives CASSVDSDTGELFF. The V gene is TRBV7-2, the J gene TRBJ2-2, with TRBD2 as a possible D gene (5 bases). Trimming removed 5 bases at V and 3 bases at J, with 10 bases between. Germline-derived CDR1 and CDR2 are SGHTA and FQGNSA. This CDR3 has 14 amino acids.

CDR3 DNA: TGTGCCACCAGCAGAGAGAGGGGGAGCAGTGAAAAACTGTTTTTT. It specifies CATSRERGSSEKLFF. The chain couples TRBV15 to TRBJ1-4; perhaps TRBD1 as D (6 bases). Trimming left V 0 bases short and J 7 bases short, with 12 bases between. The CDR3 spans 15 residues. Germline V gene sequence: CDR1 LNHNV, CDR2 YYDKDF (reference sequence). Full variable domain (remainder filled in from reference TRBV15 and TRBJ1-4): DAMVIQNPRYQVTQFGKPVTLSCSQTLNHNVMYWYQQKSSQAPKLLFHYYDKDFNNEADTPDNFQSRRPNTSFCFLDIRSPGLGDTAMYLCATSRERGSSEKLFFGSGTQLSVL.

The V gene is TRBV9, the J gene TRBJ2-1; 9 bases fit TRBD2. The CDR3 covers 15 residues. From germline, CDR1 is SGDLS and CDR2 YYNGEE. J was trimmed by 5 bases and V by 0 bases; bases with no gene match: 3. DNA of the CDR3: TGTGCCAGCAGCGTAGGGCGGGGGGGGCACAATGAGCAGTTCTTC. Amino acids: CASSVGRGGHNEQFF.

The gene calls are TRBV7-9 and TRBJ2-3, with 10 positions matching TRBD2. The length of the CDR3 is 15 residues. The trim removed 2 bases at V and 2 bases at J, leaving 1 base unmatched. Germline V gene data show CDR1 as SEHNR and CDR2 as FQNEAQ (reference sequence). The CDR3 here is CASSLLAGATDTQYF. The CDR3 DNA sequence: TGTGCCAGCAGCTTACTAGCGGGAGCCACAGATACGCAGTATTTT.

This clone is labeled medium-sized (0.01 to 0.1%). The chain uses TRBV7-3 and TRBJ2-1; 9 nucleotides line up with TRBD2. There are 15 residues in the CDR3. Germline trimming cut 2 bases from V and 2 bases from J; bases unmatched to any gene: 1. Germline loops: CDR1 SGHTA, CDR2 FQGTGA. The CDR3 DNA reads TGTGCCAGCAGCTTAGCGGGAGGGGCCTACAATGAGCAGTTCTTC. It codes for CASSLAGGAYNEQFF.

CDR3 sequence reads: CASRKLGQDYGYTF. The CDR3 coding sequence is TGTGCCAGCAGAAAACTGGGACAAGACTATGGCTACACCTTC. The gene calls are TRBV27 and TRBJ1-2; tentative D call: TRBD1 (6 bases). The germline V gene has CDR1 MNHEY and CDR2 SMNVEV (reference sequence). The CDR3 has 14 amino acids. V dropped 6 bases and J dropped 3 bases, with 14 bases sitting between them.

In this sample, this clone turned up once. The gene calls are TRBV4-1 and TRBJ2-7; D call uncertain. The CDR3 spans 15 residues. The germline CDR1 and CDR2 sequences are MGHRA and YSYEKL. V lost 0 bases to trimming and J lost 3 bases, with 12 bases between them. CDR3 sequence (DNA): TGCGCCAGCAGCCAAGAACAGACACTTTTCTACGAGCAGTACTTC. It specifies CASSQEQTLFYEQYF.

V usage is TRBV10-3 and J usage is TRBJ1-5; 9 bases line up with TRBD1. Trimming removed 2 bases from V and 6 bases from J; junction bases left unmatched: 2. The CDR3 consists of 14 residues. Germline CDR1 and CDR2: ENHRY and SYGVKD. The CDR3 sequence: CAISETGGRQPQHF. CDR3 DNA: TGTGCCATCAGTGAGACAGGGGGCCGTCAGCCCCAGCATTTT.

The chain is built from TRBV19 and TRBJ1-2; possible D gene TRBD1, 5 bases. The V and J ends lost 5 bases and 0 bases respectively, with 10 bases between them. The CDR3 runs to 14 residues. In germline, CDR1 is LNHDA, CDR2 SQIVND (reference sequence). CDR3 region: CASSPAGPNYGYTF. The CDR3 bases are TGTGCCAGTAGTCCGGCGGGACCTAACTATGGCTACACCTTC. Filled out from reference TRBV19 and TRBJ1-2, the complete variable domain reads DGGITQSPKYLFRKEGQNVTLSCEQNLNHDAMYWYRQDPGQGLRLIYYSQIVNDFQKGDIAEGYSVSREKKESFPLTVTSAQKNPTAFYLCASSPAGPNYGYTFGSGTRLTVV.

This chain uses TRBV18 with TRBJ2-1; TRBD2 matches 7 bases. Germline V gene lookup returns CDR1 KGHSH and CDR2 LQKENI. The CDR3 loop spans 16 amino acids. Trimming removed 1 base from V and 1 base from J; junction bases left unmatched: 4. Here the CDR3 reads CASSPLAGVSYNEQFF. In nucleotides, the CDR3 is TGTGCCAGCTCACCACTGGCGGGAGTGTCCTACAATGAGCAGTTCTTC.

In its sample, this clone was seen a few times. CDR3 protein: CASSLGQGWGEQYF. In nucleotides, the CDR3 is TGCGCCAGCAGCTTGGGGCAGGGATGGGGCGAGCAGTACTTC. The V call is TRBV5-1, the J call TRBJ2-7; TRBD1 is a possible D gene (5 bases). Germline V gives CDR1 SGHRS, CDR2 YFSETQ. The length of the CDR3 is 14 residues. V lost 0 bases, J lost 6 bases, and 13 bases lay in between.

This sequence joins TRBV19 and TRBJ1-4; TRBD1 might be the D (6 bases). The V end lost 3 bases, the J end lost 7 bases, and 15 bases lay between the germline ends. CDR1 is LNHDA, CDR2 SQIVND, per germline (reference sequence). The CDR3 consists of 15 residues. The CDR3 nucleotides read TGTGCCAGTAGTATTCAACAGGGTCTAAGTGAAAAACTGTTTTTT. Translating gives CASSIQQGLSEKLFF.

The rearrangement joins TRBV30 to TRBJ1-5, with 7 bases aligning to TRBD1. Germline lookup yields CDR1 GTSNPN and CDR2 SVGIG (reference sequence). The V gene end was trimmed by 1 base and the J gene end by 3 bases; junction bases not matched to a gene: 3. The CDR3 is 14 amino acids. Written as DNA, the CDR3 is TGTGCCTGGAGTGGCAGGGGGTACAATCAGCCCCAGCATTTT. It is translated as CAWSGRGYNQPQHF.

The chain joins TRBV5-4 to TRBJ1-2; tentatively, D is TRBD1 (6 bases). The CDR3 extends over 13 amino acids. V was cut by 5 bases and J by 4 bases, with 12 bases left in between. The germline gives CDR1 SGHNT, CDR2 YYREEE (reference sequence). CDR3 region: CASRPGQPYGYTF. In DNA, the CDR3 is TGTGCCAGCAGACCCGGACAGCCCTATGGCTACACCTTC.

The genes are TRBV13 and TRBJ2-3; TRBD2 agrees at 8 bases. J lost 5 bases, V lost 1 base, and 5 bases had no gene match. The CDR3 is 15 amino acids. In germline, CDR1 is PRHDT, CDR2 FYEKMQ (reference sequence). Here the CDR3 DNA reads TGTGCCAGCAGCTTAGAGCGGGGGAGTGGAGATACGCAGTATTTT. Amino acid sequence: CASSLERGSGDTQYF.

The genes are TRBV15 and TRBJ1-2; D remains unclear. The CDR3 loop spans 14 amino acids. The germline V gene has CDR1 LNHNV and CDR2 YYDKDF (reference sequence). Trimming cost V 1 base and J 6 bases, with 12 bases left between them. The DNA for the CDR3 is TGTGCCACCAGCAGAGTAGGTGGTCAGGATGGCTACACCTTC. Translation gives CATSRVGGQDGYTF.

CDR3: CASSPQGRRVTEAFF. Here the CDR3 DNA reads TGTGCCAGCAGCCCCCAGGGGCGCAGGGTCACTGAAGCTTTCTTT. V and J are TRBV14 and TRBJ1-1, with D possibly matching TRBD1 (6 bases). Germline loops: CDR1 SGHDN, CDR2 FVKESK. This CDR3 is built from 15 residues. The ends were cut back, 4 bases at V and 4 bases at J, with 16 bases in the middle.

By share, this clone ranks as medium-sized. The chain recombines TRBV4-3 with TRBJ2-3, with a weak D call TRBD2 (6 bases). Per germline, CDR1 LGHNA and CDR2 YSLEER. Trimming left V 0 bases short and J 2 bases short, with 15 bases between. The CDR3 length is 17 residues. The CDR3 is CASSQDIRDLITDTQYF. The CDR3 nucleotides are TGCGCCAGCAGCCAAGATATTAGGGACTTAATCACAGATACGCAGTATTTT.

The gene calls are TRBV6-1 and TRBJ1-2, with D uncertain. This CDR3 comprises 12 residues. Germline CDR1 MNHNS, CDR2 SASEGT. V lost 6 bases and J 7 bases, leaving 12 bases between the germline ends. CDR3 coding DNA: TGTGCCAGCAGCCGGAGTTATTCTGGCTACACCTTC. Residues: CASSRSYSGYTF.

The chain carries TRBV9 and TRBJ2-3, with TRBD2 matching over 8 bases. The trim removed 4 bases at V and 1 base at J, leaving 5 bases unmatched. The CDR3 has 15 residues. Germline V gene sequence: CDR1 SGDLS, CDR2 YYNGEE. The CDR3 coding sequence is TGTGCCAGCAGCCCTACGGGGGGGGGCACAGATACGCAGTATTTT. Its protein is CASSPTGGGTDTQYF.

The CDR3 DNA reads TGTGCCAGCAGCCCCCGGACTCCTAGCACAGATACGCAGTATTTT. Its protein is CASSPRTPSTDTQYF. The rearrangement joins TRBV6-5 to TRBJ2-3, with D possibly TRBD2 on 5 matching bases. Germline loops: CDR1 MNHEY, CDR2 SVGAGI. The CDR3 loop spans 15 amino acids. Trimming cost V 6 bases and J 0 bases, with 13 bases left between them.

This clone has just one count. The chain employs TRBV19 and TRBJ2-5; no clear D gene. This CDR3 region has 10 residues. The germline V gene has CDR1 LNHDA and CDR2 SQIVND (reference sequence). Trimming pared 7 bases from V and 4 bases from J, leaving 4 bases between. The CDR3 DNA sequence: TGTGCCAGTACAGGAGAGACCCAGTACTTC. The encoded protein is CASTGETQYF.

This chain connects TRBV14 to TRBJ1-1; TRBD1 agrees at 7 bases. V trimming: 3 bases; J trimming: 1 base; junction bases outside the gene matches: 5. Germline V gene sequence: CDR1 SGHDN, CDR2 FVKESK. This CDR3 region has 15 residues. CDR3: CASSQNRGPNTEAFF. In DNA, the CDR3 is TGTGCCAGCAGCCAGAACAGGGGCCCGAACACTGAAGCTTTCTTT.

The genes are TRBV10-3 and TRBJ1-5; a weak D match, TRBD1 (5 bases). The CDR3 is 14 residues long. In germline, CDR1 is ENHRY, CDR2 SYGVKD. V lost 2 bases, J lost 4 bases, and 9 bases lay in between. The CDR3 loop is CAISEGPGNQPQHF. The CDR3 region has the DNA TGTGCCATCAGTGAGGGCCCAGGGAATCAGCCCCAGCATTTT.